This TCR beta chain was identified in a study of T cell responses to AZD1222 COVID-19 vaccine. General study findings and limits: Unmutated variant regions reportedly attract nearly half of all spike-specific TCRs. Regions 160-218 and 743-854 held dominance among vaccine-associated CD4 TCRs, which spanned spike. Donors skewed white British and female; clonal diversity was possibly underestimated. Baseline testing showed seropositivity in only 6 or 7 AZD1222 recipients.

The CDR3 extends over 14 amino acids. Trimming took 2 bases from V and 3 from J, leaving 12 bases between them. Per the germline V gene, CDR1 is GTSNPN and CDR2 is SVGIG (reference sequence). Concerning this clone: Its antigen is not known.

Sequenced by immunoSEQ multiplex PCR; TCRdb stores in-frame clones only, minus some. The data show under 150,000 clones, with 93% seen just once and 2.5% to 4% held by the top ten. The material sequenced was peripheral blood, taken on day 0 of AZD1222 vaccination. The TCR sequence derives from an adult in good health. The J gene is TRBJ2-3, the V gene TRBV30; tentatively, D is TRBD2 (6 bases). CDR3 DNA sequence: TGTGCCTGGAGTATCGGGGGAAGGACAGATACGCAGTATTTT. It codes for CAWSIGGRTDTQYF. Filled out from reference TRBV30 and TRBJ2-3, the complete variable domain reads SQTIHQWPATLVQPVGSPLSLECTVEGTSNPNLYWYRQAAGRGLQLLFYSVGIGQISSEVPQNLSASRPQDRQFILSSKKLLLSDSGFYLCAWSIGGRTDTQYFGPGTRLTVL.